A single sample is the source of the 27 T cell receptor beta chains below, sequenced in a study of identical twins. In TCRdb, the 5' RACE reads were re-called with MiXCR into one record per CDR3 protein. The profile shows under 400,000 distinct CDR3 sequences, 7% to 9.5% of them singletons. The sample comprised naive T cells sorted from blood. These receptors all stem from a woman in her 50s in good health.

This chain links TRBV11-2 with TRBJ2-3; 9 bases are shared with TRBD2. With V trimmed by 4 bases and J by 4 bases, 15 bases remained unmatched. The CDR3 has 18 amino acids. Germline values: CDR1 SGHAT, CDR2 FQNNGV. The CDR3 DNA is TGTGCCAGCAGCTACTTAGGGACCCCGGGACTAGCCTCAGATACGCAGTATTTT. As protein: CASSYLGTPGLASDTQYF.

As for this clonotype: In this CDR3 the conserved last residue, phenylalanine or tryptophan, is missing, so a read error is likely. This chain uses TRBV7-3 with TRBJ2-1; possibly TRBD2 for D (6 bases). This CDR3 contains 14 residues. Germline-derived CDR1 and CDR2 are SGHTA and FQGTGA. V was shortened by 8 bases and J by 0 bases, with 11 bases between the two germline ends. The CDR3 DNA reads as TGTGCCAGCGCTATGCGGGGCTCCTACAATGAGCAGTTCTAC. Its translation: CASAMRGSYNEQFY.

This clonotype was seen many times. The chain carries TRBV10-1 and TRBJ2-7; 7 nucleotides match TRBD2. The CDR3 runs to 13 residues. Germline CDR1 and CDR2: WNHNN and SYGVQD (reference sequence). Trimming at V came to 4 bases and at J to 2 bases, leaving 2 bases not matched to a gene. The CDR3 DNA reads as TGCGCCAGCAGTGCAGCGGGGACCTACGAGCAGTACTTC. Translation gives CASSAAGTYEQYF.

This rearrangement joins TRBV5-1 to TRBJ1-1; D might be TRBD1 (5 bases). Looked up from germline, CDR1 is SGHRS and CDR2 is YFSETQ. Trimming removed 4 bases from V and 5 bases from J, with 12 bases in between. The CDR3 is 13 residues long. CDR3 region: CASSTRARTEAFF. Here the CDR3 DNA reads TGCGCCAGCAGCACCAGGGCCAGGACTGAAGCTTTCTTT.

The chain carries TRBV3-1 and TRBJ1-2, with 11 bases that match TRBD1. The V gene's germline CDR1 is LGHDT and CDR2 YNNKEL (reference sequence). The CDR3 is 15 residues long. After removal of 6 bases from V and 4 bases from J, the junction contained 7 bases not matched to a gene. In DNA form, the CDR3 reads TGTGCCAGCAGACCAACCGGGACAGGGGGCTATGGCTACACCTTC. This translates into CASRPTGTGGYGYTF.

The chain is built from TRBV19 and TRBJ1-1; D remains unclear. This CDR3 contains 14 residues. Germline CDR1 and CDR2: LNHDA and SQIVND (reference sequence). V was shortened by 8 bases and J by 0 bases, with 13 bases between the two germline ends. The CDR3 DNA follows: TGTGCCAGTCGTGAAAGATTCATGAACACTGAAGCTTTCTTT. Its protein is CASRERFMNTEAFF.

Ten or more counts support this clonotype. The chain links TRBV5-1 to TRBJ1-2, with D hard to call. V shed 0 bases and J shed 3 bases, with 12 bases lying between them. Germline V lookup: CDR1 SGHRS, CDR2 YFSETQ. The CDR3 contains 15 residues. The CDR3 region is CASSLVSGEDYGYTF. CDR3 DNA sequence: TGCGCCAGCAGCTTGGTCTCAGGAGAGGACTATGGCTACACCTTC.

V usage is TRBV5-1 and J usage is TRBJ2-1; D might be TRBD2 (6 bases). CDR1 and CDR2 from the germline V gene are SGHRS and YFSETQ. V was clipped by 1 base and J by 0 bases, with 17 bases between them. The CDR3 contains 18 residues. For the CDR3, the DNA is TGCGCCAGCAGCTTGATCGTAGTAGCGGAGACCTCCTACAATGAGCAGTTCTTC. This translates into CASSLIVVAETSYNEQFF. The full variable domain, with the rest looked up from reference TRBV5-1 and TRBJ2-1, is KAGVTQTPRYLIKTRGQQVTLSCSPISGHRSVSWYQQTPGQGLQFLFEYFSETQRNKGNFPGRFSGRQFSNSRSEMNVSTLELGDSALYLCASSLIVVAETSYNEQFFGPGTRLTVL.

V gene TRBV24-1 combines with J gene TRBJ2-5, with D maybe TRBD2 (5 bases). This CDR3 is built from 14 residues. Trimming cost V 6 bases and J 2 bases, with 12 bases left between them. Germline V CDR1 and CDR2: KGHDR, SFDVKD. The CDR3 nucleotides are TGTGCCACCAGTTCAGAGAGGGAACAAGAGACCCAGTACTTC. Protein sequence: CATSSEREQETQYF.

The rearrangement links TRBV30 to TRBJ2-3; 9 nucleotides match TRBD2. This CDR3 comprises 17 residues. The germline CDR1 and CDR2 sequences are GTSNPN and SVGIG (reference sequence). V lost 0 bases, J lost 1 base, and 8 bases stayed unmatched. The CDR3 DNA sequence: TGTGCCTGGAGTGTACCCCCTGGCGGGAGGGGCACAGATACGCAGTATTTT. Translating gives CAWSVPPGGRGTDTQYF.

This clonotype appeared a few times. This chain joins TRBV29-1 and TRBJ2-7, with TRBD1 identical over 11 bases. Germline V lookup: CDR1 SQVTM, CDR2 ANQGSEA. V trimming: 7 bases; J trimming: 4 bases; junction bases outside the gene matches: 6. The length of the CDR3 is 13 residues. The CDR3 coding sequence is TGCAGCGGGGCGGACAGGGGGCTTTACGAGCAGTACTTC. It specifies CSGADRGLYEQYF.

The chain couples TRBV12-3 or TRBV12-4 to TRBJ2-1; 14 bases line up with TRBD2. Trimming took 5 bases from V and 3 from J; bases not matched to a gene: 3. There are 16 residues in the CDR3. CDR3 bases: TGTGCCAGCAGTCCGGGACTAGCGGGAGTCTACAATGAGCAGTTCTTC. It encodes CASSPGLAGVYNEQFF.

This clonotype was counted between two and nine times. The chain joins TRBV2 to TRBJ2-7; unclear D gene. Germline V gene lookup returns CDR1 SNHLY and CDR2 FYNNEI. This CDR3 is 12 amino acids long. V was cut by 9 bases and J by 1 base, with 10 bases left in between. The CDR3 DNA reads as TGTGCCAGTAAAAGGAGTTCCTACGAGCAGTACGTC. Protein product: CASKRSSYEQYV.

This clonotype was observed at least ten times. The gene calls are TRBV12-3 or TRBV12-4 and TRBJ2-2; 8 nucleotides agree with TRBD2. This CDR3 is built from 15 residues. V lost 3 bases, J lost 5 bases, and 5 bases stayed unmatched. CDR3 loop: CASSFGGRSTGELFF. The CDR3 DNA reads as TGTGCCAGCAGTTTTGGCGGGAGGAGTACCGGGGAGCTGTTTTTT.

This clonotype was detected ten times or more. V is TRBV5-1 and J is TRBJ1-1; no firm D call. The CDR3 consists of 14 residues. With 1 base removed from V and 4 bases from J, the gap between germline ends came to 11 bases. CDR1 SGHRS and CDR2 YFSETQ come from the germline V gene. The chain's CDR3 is CASSLFSGSTEAFF. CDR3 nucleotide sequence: TGCGCCAGCAGCTTGTTTTCCGGGAGCACTGAAGCTTTCTTT.

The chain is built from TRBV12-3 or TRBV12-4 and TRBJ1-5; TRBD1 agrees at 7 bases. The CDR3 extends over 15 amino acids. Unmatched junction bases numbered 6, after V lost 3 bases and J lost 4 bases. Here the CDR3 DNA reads TGTGCCAGCAGTTTGCTCGCAGGGGGTAATCAGCCCCAGCATTTT. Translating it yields CASSLLAGGNQPQHF.

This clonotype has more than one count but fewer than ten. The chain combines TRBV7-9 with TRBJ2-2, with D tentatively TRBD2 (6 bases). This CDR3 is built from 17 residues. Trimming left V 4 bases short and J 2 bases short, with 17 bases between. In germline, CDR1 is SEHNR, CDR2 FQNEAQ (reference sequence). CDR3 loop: CASSYLRGTDNTGELFF. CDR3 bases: TGTGCCAGCAGCTACCTTCGCGGGACTGATAACACCGGGGAGCTGTTTTTT.

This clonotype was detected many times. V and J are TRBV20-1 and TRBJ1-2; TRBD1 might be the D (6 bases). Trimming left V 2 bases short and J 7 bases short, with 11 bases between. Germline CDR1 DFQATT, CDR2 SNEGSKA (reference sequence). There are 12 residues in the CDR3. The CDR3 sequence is CSARPGGVGYTF. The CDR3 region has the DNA TGCAGTGCTAGACCGGGGGGCGTTGGCTACACCTTC.

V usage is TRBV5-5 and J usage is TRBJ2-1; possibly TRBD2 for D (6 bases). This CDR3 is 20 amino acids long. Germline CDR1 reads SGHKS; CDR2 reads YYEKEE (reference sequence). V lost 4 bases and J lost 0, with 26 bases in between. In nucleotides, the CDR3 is TGTGCCAGCAGCCACGCGGGGTCGGGTCTTCCCTCTAGCTCCTACAATGAGCAGTTCTTC. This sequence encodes CASSHAGSGLPSSSYNEQFF.

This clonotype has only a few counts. CDR3 bases: TGCGCCAGCAGCAACTCCCCAGAGACCCAGTACTTC. Translation gives CASSNSPETQYF. The rearrangement joins TRBV5-1 to TRBJ2-5, with D hard to call. The CDR3 runs 12 residues. Germline V gene sequence: CDR1 SGHRS, CDR2 YFSETQ. The V and J ends lost 4 bases and 4 bases respectively, with 8 bases between them. The full variable domain, with the rest looked up from reference TRBV5-1 and TRBJ2-5, is KAGVTQTPRYLIKTRGQQVTLSCSPISGHRSVSWYQQTPGQGLQFLFEYFSETQRNKGNFPGRFSGRQFSNSRSEMNVSTLELGDSALYLCASSNSPETQYFGPGTRLLVL.

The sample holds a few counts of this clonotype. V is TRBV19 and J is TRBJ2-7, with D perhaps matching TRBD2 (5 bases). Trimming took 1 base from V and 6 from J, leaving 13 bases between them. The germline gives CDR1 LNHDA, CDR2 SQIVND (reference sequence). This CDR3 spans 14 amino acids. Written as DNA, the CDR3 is TGTGCCAGTAGTATAGGAGGGAGTTCAGCCGAGCAGTACTTC. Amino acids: CASSIGGSSAEQYF.

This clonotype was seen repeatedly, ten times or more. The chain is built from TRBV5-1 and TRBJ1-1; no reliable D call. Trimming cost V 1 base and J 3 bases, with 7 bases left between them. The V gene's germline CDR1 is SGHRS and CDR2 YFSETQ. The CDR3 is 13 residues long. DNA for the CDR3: TGCGCCAGCAGCTTGAGGGTGGACACTGAAGCTTTCTTT. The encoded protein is CASSLRVDTEAFF.

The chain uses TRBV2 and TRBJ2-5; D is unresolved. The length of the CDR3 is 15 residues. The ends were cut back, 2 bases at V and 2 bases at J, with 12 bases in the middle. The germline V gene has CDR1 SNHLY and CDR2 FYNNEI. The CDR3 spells CASSELRTPQETQYF. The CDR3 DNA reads TGTGCCAGCAGTGAATTGCGTACGCCTCAAGAGACCCAGTACTTC.

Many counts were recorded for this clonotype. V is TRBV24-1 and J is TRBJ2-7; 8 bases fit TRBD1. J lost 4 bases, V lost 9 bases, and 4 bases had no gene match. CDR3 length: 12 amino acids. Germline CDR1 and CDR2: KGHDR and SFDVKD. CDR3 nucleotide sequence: TGTGCCACCGACAGGGGCAAGTACGAGCAGTACGTC. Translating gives CATDRGKYEQYV.

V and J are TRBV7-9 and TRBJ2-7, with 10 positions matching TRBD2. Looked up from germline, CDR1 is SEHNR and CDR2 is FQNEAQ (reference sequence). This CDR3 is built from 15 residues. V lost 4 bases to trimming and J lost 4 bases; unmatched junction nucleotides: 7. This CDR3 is CASSSIGLAEYEQYF. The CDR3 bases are TGTGCCAGCAGCTCAATCGGACTAGCGGAGTACGAGCAGTACTTC.

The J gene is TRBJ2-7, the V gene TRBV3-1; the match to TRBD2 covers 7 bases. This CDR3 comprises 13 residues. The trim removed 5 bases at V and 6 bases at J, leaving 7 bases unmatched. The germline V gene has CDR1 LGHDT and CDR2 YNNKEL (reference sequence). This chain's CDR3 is CASSYSGLGEQYF. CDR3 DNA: TGTGCCAGCAGCTACTCAGGACTAGGCGAGCAGTACTTC.

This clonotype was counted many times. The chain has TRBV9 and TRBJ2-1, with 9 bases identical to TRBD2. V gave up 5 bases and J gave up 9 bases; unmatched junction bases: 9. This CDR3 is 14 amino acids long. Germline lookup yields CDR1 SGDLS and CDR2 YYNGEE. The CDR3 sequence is CASRGTSRGGEQFF. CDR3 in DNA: TGTGCCAGCAGGGGGACTAGCAGGGGCGGTGAGCAGTTCTTC. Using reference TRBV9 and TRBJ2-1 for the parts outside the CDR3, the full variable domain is DSGVTQTPKHLITATGQRVTLRCSPRSGDLSVYWYQQSLDQGLQFLIQYYNGEERAKGNILERFSAQQFPDLHSELNLSSLELGDSALYFCASRGTSRGGEQFFGPGTRLTVL.